This T cell receptor (beta chain) was captured in a study of cytomegalovirus exposure and HLA in healthy donors. PCR was performed using 60 Vbeta and 13 Jbeta primers. Libraries were prepared by immunoSEQ multiplex PCR; TCRdb keeps only in-frame clonotypes and omits some of them. The data hold about 94,000 clones, with 81% observed a single time. The V end was cut by 1 base, the J end by 0 bases, with 10 bases between. Germline CDR1 and CDR2: LGHNA and YSLEER. This CDR3 is built from 16 residues. This clone was recorded only once. The gene calls are TRBV4-3 and TRBJ2-1; D is unclear. The specimen was PBMCs. The sequence was obtained from a human donor in good health. The CDR3 region has the DNA TGCGCCAGCAGCCAAGTCGCCGTGAGCTCCTACAATGAGCAGTTCTTC. It encodes CASSQVAVSSYNEQFF.